Shown below are 3 T cell receptor beta chains from a single sample sequenced in a study of T cells in narcolepsy. Profiled with immunoSEQ multiplex PCR; TCRdb holds only in-frame clones, not every one. The table shows around 26,000 clones, with roughly 86% occurring only once. The sample taken for sequencing was CD45RA- memory CD4+ T cells from PBMCs. The receptor set was obtained from a human donor with narcolepsy.

The J gene is TRBJ1-5, the V gene TRBV4-1; D call uncertain. The V end lost 3 bases, the J end lost 0 bases, and 9 bases lay between the germline ends. Germline CDR1 and CDR2: MGHRA and YSYEKL. The CDR3 totals 15 residues. The CDR3 here is CASSHAGNSNQPQHF. The CDR3 DNA reads TGCGCCAGCAGCCATGCAGGCAATAGCAATCAGCCCCAGCATTTT.

The V gene is TRBV7-2, the J gene TRBJ2-2; perhaps TRBD2 as D (5 bases). Germline-derived CDR1 and CDR2 are SGHTA and FQGNSA. The CDR3 length is 13 residues. V lost 2 bases to trimming and J lost 14 bases, with 15 bases between them. CDR3 nucleotide sequence: TGTGCCAGCAGCTTACAGACCGGGAACGGTCTGTTTTTT. It codes for CASSLQTGNGLFF.

This CDR3 reads CASSWGGSGGLAGGILDEQYF. CDR3 coding DNA: TGTGCCAGCAGTTGGGGCGGAAGCGGGGGACTAGCGGGAGGGATCCTCGACGAGCAGTACTTC. The V call is TRBV28, the J call TRBJ2-7; 16 bases line up with TRBD2. Germline trimming cut 4 bases from V and 5 bases from J; bases unmatched to any gene: 20. Germline CDR1 MDHEN, CDR2 SYDVKM. The CDR3 runs to 21 residues.